This T cell receptor (beta chain) came from a study of blood T cell repertoires in COVID-19. For the study at large: Italy, Spain and the United States were the sources of the convalescent and acute COVID-19 samples. The cDNA or gDNA used as material had been derived from T cells, B-cell-depleted T cells, or PBMCs.

Source study methods: Amplification of reference gene primers provided the estimated nucleated cell counts. Sequencing used immunoSEQ multiplex PCR; TCRdb keeps in-frame clones, though not all of them. V and J calls and clone size are copied from that table; D and trimming were computed from the DNA. The repertoire holds about 160,000 clones, with around 85% as singletons. The sample holds one count of this clone. The CDR3 runs to 12 residues. The germline gives CDR1 SNHLY, CDR2 FYNNEI. The V segment lost 6 bases and the J segment 8 bases; nucleotides outside the gene matches: 4. The receptor comes from a human donor with acute or convalescent COVID-19. The donor label of this sample is uncertain. This chain connects TRBV2 to TRBJ1-2; TRBD1 agrees at 9 bases. What was sequenced was peripheral blood. The CDR3 is CASRQGAGGYTF. The CDR3 DNA reads TGTGCCAGCAGACAGGGGGCTGGGGGCTACACCTTC.